These 15 T cell receptor beta chains came from one sample sequenced in a study of control samples from healthy donors and cancer patients. Profiling relied on immunoSEQ multiplex PCR, and the TCRdb table lists in-frame clones only, not all of them. Here the sample spans approximately 100,000 clones, approximately 90% being singletons. Sequencing was performed on blood. The receptors here all came from a young woman in good health.

This clone was counted a single time. The V gene is TRBV11-2, the J gene TRBJ2-7; 10 nucleotides line up with TRBD2. This CDR3 contains 17 residues. J gave up 0 bases and V 0 bases, and 5 bases lay outside the gene matches. Germline loops: CDR1 SGHAT, CDR2 FQNNGV. CDR3 sequence reads: CASSLDEAGGVSYEQYF. CDR3 bases: TGTGCCAGCAGCTTAGATGAAGCGGGGGGGGTCTCCTACGAGCAGTACTTC.

This clone was counted between two and nine times. V and J are TRBV6-5 and TRBJ1-1, with TRBD1 matching 7 bases. The CDR3 has 14 amino acids. CDR1 and CDR2 (germline): MNHEY, SVGAGI. V shed 8 bases and J 3 bases; nucleotides not matched to a gene: 9. The CDR3 loop is CASARTGSYTEAFF. The CDR3 bases are TGTGCCAGCGCTCGGACAGGTTCGTACACTGAAGCTTTCTTT.

This rearrangement joins TRBV5-4 to TRBJ1-2, with D possibly being TRBD1 (5 bases). V dropped 4 bases and J dropped 4 bases, with 11 bases sitting between them. In germline, CDR1 is SGHNT, CDR2 YYREEE (reference sequence). The CDR3 sequence is 13 residues long. The CDR3 DNA is TGTGCCAGCAGCAGGCTGGGGCTCTATGGCTACACCTTC. As protein: CASSRLGLYGYTF.

J is TRBJ1-5 and V is TRBV18; D possibly corresponds to TRBD1 (5 bases). V was trimmed by 3 bases and J by 1 base, leaving 10 bases between them. Germline CDR1 and CDR2: KGHSH and LQKENI. CDR3 length: 15 amino acids. The DNA for the CDR3 is TGTGCCAGCTCACCGAGGGGCGCGAGCAATCAGCCCCAGCATTTT. As protein: CASSPRGASNQPQHF.

J is TRBJ2-2 and V is TRBV10-3, with D maybe TRBD1 (6 bases). Deletions cut 6 bases from V and 4 bases from J, with 6 bases between. Germline V gene sequence: CDR1 ENHRY, CDR2 SYGVKD. This CDR3 comprises 12 residues. The CDR3 sequence: CAIRGGTGELFF. DNA of the CDR3: TGTGCCATCAGAGGGGGCACCGGGGAGCTGTTTTTT.

The chain is built from TRBV27 and TRBJ2-7; 7 bases are shared with TRBD1. The germline V gene has CDR1 MNHEY and CDR2 SMNVEV (reference sequence). The ends lost 6 bases at V and 8 bases at J; junction bases unmatched: 10. The CDR3 is 13 residues long. The CDR3 here is CASSLRDSLKQYF. The CDR3 DNA follows: TGTGCCAGCAGCTTAAGGGACAGCCTAAAGCAGTACTTC.

The chain joins TRBV5-6 to TRBJ2-3, with a weak D call TRBD1 (8 bases). V lost 7 bases to trimming and J lost 4 bases, with 16 bases between them. Germline V gene lookup returns CDR1 SGHDT and CDR2 YYEEEE. CDR3 length: 14 amino acids. CDR3 region: CASVGQGGADTQYF. In DNA form, the CDR3 reads TGTGCCAGCGTCGGACAGGGAGGGGCAGATACGCAGTATTTT.

The chain links TRBV3-1 (or the pseudogene TRBV3-2) to TRBJ1-6; TRBD1 might be the D (5 bases). This CDR3 has 14 amino acids. Per germline, CDR1 LGHDT and CDR2 YNNKEL (reference sequence). Deletions cut 4 bases from V and 8 bases from J, with 12 bases between. This CDR3 reads CASSLQGGDSPLHF. CDR3 sequence (DNA): TGTGCCAGCAGCCTGCAGGGTGGGGATTCACCCCTCCACTTT.

V usage is TRBV27 and J usage is TRBJ1-2; D is perhaps TRBD1 (6 bases). The CDR3 totals 13 residues. Trimming pared 6 bases from V and 8 bases from J, leaving 16 bases between. Germline V CDR1 and CDR2: MNHEY, SMNVEV (reference sequence). As DNA, the CDR3 is TGTGCCAGCAGCCAACAGGGATTGCGCGGCTACACCTTC. This gives the protein CASSQQGLRGYTF.

The V call is TRBV7-3, the J call TRBJ1-3; TRBD1 is a possible D gene (6 bases). Germline V gene sequence: CDR1 SGHTA, CDR2 FQGTGA. The CDR3 has 14 residues. The V gene lost 5 bases and the J gene lost 7 bases, with 15 bases spanning the gap. CDR3 bases: TGTGCCAGCAGCCCAAGGGGGTCCCGGAACACCATATATTTT. This encodes CASSPRGSRNTIYF.

There are a few counts of this clone. This chain joins TRBV6-1 and TRBJ1-2; 9 bases line up with TRBD1. Trimming removed 2 bases from V and 2 bases from J; junction bases left unmatched: 9. Germline CDR1 MNHNS, CDR2 SASEGT. The CDR3 is made up of 17 amino acids. CDR3 DNA: TGTGCCAGCAGTGAATTTGAAGGGACAGGGTCGAACTATGGCTACACCTTC. As protein: CASSEFEGTGSNYGYTF.

The chain recombines TRBV19 with TRBJ1-5; D is perhaps TRBD1 (5 bases). Germline CDR1 and CDR2: LNHDA and SQIVND (reference sequence). Trimming pared 3 bases from V and 9 bases from J, leaving 12 bases between. This CDR3 contains 13 residues. The CDR3 nucleotides are TGTGCCAGTAGTATTAACCAGGGCGCGCCCCAGCATTTT. This translates into CASSINQGAPQHF.

The J gene is TRBJ2-7, the V gene TRBV19; TRBD2 aligns across 10 bases. Trimming at V came to 5 bases and at J to 2 bases, leaving 3 bases not matched to a gene. Germline V CDR1 and CDR2: LNHDA, SQIVND (reference sequence). The length of the CDR3 is 14 residues. CDR3 coding DNA: TGTGCCAGTAGTTATAGCGGGGGGCCCTACGAGCAGTACTTC. Protein product: CASSYSGGPYEQYF.

The chain recombines TRBV29-1 with TRBJ1-2; no definite D call. Germline-derived CDR1 and CDR2 are SQVTM and ANQGSEA. V dropped 3 bases and J dropped 2 bases, with 13 bases sitting between them. The CDR3 is made up of 14 amino acids. CDR3 in amino acids: CSVDRIYRNYGYTF. The CDR3 nucleotides are TGCAGCGTTGACCGGATTTATAGAAACTATGGCTACACCTTC.

The chain is built from TRBV15 and TRBJ2-3; 7 nucleotides agree with TRBD2. In germline, CDR1 is LNHNV, CDR2 YYDKDF (reference sequence). J gave up 3 bases and V 11 bases, and 8 bases lay outside the gene matches. The CDR3 has 13 amino acids. The CDR3 coding sequence is TGTGCCGCTAGAGGACTAGGAACAGATACGCAGTATTTT. Translating gives CAARGLGTDTQYF.